The clone carrying this TCR beta chain was recorded many times. What it binds is unknown. TCRdb ran MiXCR on the 5' RACE reads and lists one entry per CDR3 protein. The sample has 500,000 or so distinct CDR3 sequences, 5.3% seen once; the top ten hold around 3.5%. The CDR3 runs to 15 residues. From germline, CDR1 is MNHEY and CDR2 SVGEGT. The junction had 8 bases not matched to a gene; V was cut back by 4 bases and J by 4 bases. The data derive from a study of CD8 T cells in ankylosing spondylitis. Study-wide points: Made up of under 10 highly homologous variants, a TCR beta motif appeared characteristic of ankylosing spondylitis blood. Before this, some motif variants had been reported in reactive arthritis synovial fluid and blood.

Material: blood, either unsorted or a sorted T cell fraction (not recorded which). V usage is TRBV6-2 or TRBV6-3 and J usage is TRBJ2-5, with 8 bases that match TRBD2. This clonotype was obtained from a male donor with ankylosing spondylitis. CDR3 loop: CASSSGAGVAETQYF. CDR3 DNA sequence: TGTGCCAGCAGTTCAGGAGCGGGAGTAGCAGAGACCCAGTACTTC.